Below, 12 T cell receptor beta chains from the same sample are listed, as sequenced in a study of cytomegalovirus exposure and HLA in healthy donors. The PCR had 60 Vbeta and 13 Jbeta primers. TCRdb's copy holds only in-frame clones and misses some; the assay was immunoSEQ multiplex PCR. Here the sample spans roughly 95,000 clones, 70% to 85% being singletons. The sequenced sample was PBMCs. These receptors originate from a man in his thirties or forties in good health and CMV-seropositive.

The genes are TRBV14 and TRBJ1-2; 7 positions agree with TRBD1. V shed 4 bases and J 2 bases; nucleotides not matched to a gene: 7. CDR3 length: 15 residues. CDR1 is SGHDN and CDR2 is FVKESK in the germline V gene. Written as DNA, the CDR3 is TGTGCCAGCAGCCGCTCACCGGGACAGAACTATGGCTACACCTTC. It codes for CASSRSPGQNYGYTF. The full variable domain, completed using reference TRBV14 and TRBJ1-2, is EAGVTQFPSHSVIEKGQTVTLRCDPISGHDNLYWYRRVMGKEIKFLLHFVKESKQDESGMPNNRFLAERTGGTYSTLKVQPAELEDSGVYFCASSRSPGQNYGYTFGSGTRLTVV.

The rearrangement uses TRBV15 and TRBJ1-2; tentatively, D is TRBD1 (5 bases). Germline CDR1 is LNHNV and CDR2 is YYDKDF (reference sequence). The CDR3 has 15 residues. Trimming stripped 1 base from V and 0 bases from J, with 9 bases between. This CDR3 is CATSRGGGANYGYTF. The DNA of the CDR3 is TGTGCCACCAGCAGAGGGGGCGGAGCTAACTATGGCTACACCTTC.

CDR3 in amino acids: CASSPHRELTGELFF. The CDR3 nucleotides are TGTGCCAGCTCACCACATCGGGAGCTCACCGGGGAGCTGTTTTTT. The V and J genes are TRBV18 and TRBJ2-2, with D perhaps matching TRBD2 (6 bases). Trimming removed 1 base at V and 4 bases at J, with 10 bases between. The CDR3 loop spans 15 amino acids. CDR1 and CDR2 from the germline V gene are KGHSH and LQKENI.

This clone has just a few counts. The chain links TRBV7-2 to TRBJ2-7; D not resolved. The CDR3 is 15 residues long. Trimming took 1 base from V and 0 from J, leaving 10 bases between them. Per the germline V gene, CDR1 is SGHTA and CDR2 is FQGNSA. The CDR3 DNA is TGTGCCAGCAGCTTAGGCGGCCTGAACTCCTACGAGCAGTACTTC. This gives the protein CASSLGGLNSYEQYF.

CDR3 coding DNA: TGTGCCAGCAGTCCCAGGCGCGGACAGGGGGGCGGCTACACCTTC. This translates into CASSPRRGQGGGYTF. The V gene is TRBV6-1, the J gene TRBJ1-2; TRBD1 agrees at 10 bases. The J segment lost 8 bases and the V segment lost 5 bases, leaving 11 bases of the junction unmatched. The CDR3 spans 15 residues. The germline V gene has CDR1 MNHNS and CDR2 SASEGT.

This chain uses TRBV4-2 with TRBJ2-1; D is undetermined. This CDR3 is built from 16 residues. Per germline, CDR1 LGHNA and CDR2 YNFKEQ. V was cut by 0 bases and J by 7 bases, with 16 bases left in between. This chain's CDR3 is CASSQDLAVQANEQFF. CDR3 DNA: TGTGCCAGCAGCCAAGATCTCGCGGTTCAAGCAAATGAGCAGTTCTTC.

The chain recombines TRBV4-1 with TRBJ1-2; possible D gene TRBD1, 5 bases. The CDR3 is made up of 15 amino acids. Trimming left V 0 bases short and J 0 bases short, with 8 bases between. Germline V gives CDR1 MGHRA, CDR2 YSYEKL. Written as DNA, the CDR3 is TGCGCCAGCAGCCAAGATATACAGGCTAACTATGGCTACACCTTC. Translated: CASSQDIQANYGYTF.

The chain couples TRBV6-6 to TRBJ2-7; a weak D match, TRBD2 (7 bases). CDR1 is MNHNY, CDR2 SVGAGI, per germline (reference sequence). CDR3 length: 15 amino acids. V lost 5 bases and J lost 2, with 16 bases in between. The CDR3 is CASSLGGGPTYEQYF. For the CDR3, the DNA is TGTGCCAGCAGTCTTGGGGGGGGGCCGACCTACGAGCAGTACTTC.

In its sample, this clone was seen a few times. V usage is TRBV19 and J usage is TRBJ1-1; possibly TRBD1 for D (5 bases). The CDR3 totals 16 residues. CDR1 and CDR2 from the germline V gene are LNHDA and SQIVND (reference sequence). Between the trimmed V and J ends, which lost 4 bases and 3 bases, there was a span of 18 bases. The CDR3 DNA reads as TGTGCCAGTAGTAGGGGCGGGGTGGGTGTCTACACTGAAGCTTTCTTT. Amino acid sequence: CASSRGGVGVYTEAFF.

The chain has TRBV4-2 and TRBJ2-1; 7 bases line up with TRBD2. This CDR3 is 17 amino acids long. Germline V gene lookup returns CDR1 LGHNA and CDR2 YNFKEQ. The V gene end was trimmed by 3 bases and the J gene end by 7 bases; junction bases not matched to a gene: 15. The CDR3 loop is CASSQYLKREDWNEQFF. In DNA, the CDR3 is TGTGCCAGCAGCCAGTACCTTAAACGGGAGGATTGGAATGAGCAGTTCTTC.

The chain recombines TRBV28 with TRBJ1-5; D remains ambiguous. V gave up 8 bases and J gave up 0 bases, with 14 bases separating them. The germline gives CDR1 MDHEN, CDR2 SYDVKM. This CDR3 comprises 15 residues. Here the CDR3 reads CASVSPGYSNQPQHF. The DNA for the CDR3 is TGTGCCAGCGTCTCGCCGGGATATAGCAATCAGCCCCAGCATTTT.

The chain couples TRBV27 to TRBJ2-3; tentatively, D is TRBD2 (6 bases). The CDR3 is 15 residues long. From germline, CDR1 is MNHEY and CDR2 SMNVEV (reference sequence). Trimming shortened V by 6 bases and J by 1 base, and 14 bases separated the two germline ends. The CDR3 region has the DNA TGTGCCAGCAGGGGGCGGGGCCTCCGCACAGATACGCAGTATTTT. It specifies CASRGRGLRTDTQYF.